This T cell receptor beta chain was captured by sequencing in a study of beta chain features in type 1 diabetes (dated by TCRdb to between 2018 and 2020). Describing the broader study: Mean age, gender distribution, total cell number and subset yield did not differ between patients and healthy donors. Whereas all 30 or so donors provided naive and central memory subsets, regulatory and stem cell-like memory subsets were isolated from just 8 patients and about 8 healthy donors. Across all samples, around 99 million sorted cells were examined, and cell number per subset correlated strongly with RNA yield. In the study, TCRB repertoires of sorted circulating CD4+ T cell subsets from recently diagnosed type 1 diabetes patients were compared with those of matched healthy donors.

The High Capacity cDNA Reverse Transcription Kit was used to reverse transcribe all of the isolated RNA, meaning that expressed TCRB transcripts were what got sequenced. Naive, central memory and regulatory T cell samples underwent deep immunoSEQ sequencing, averaging around 4 million total reads per sample. Sorted cells were lysed in RLT buffer, and RNA was extracted using DNase-treated RNeasy Micro or Mini kits according to cell number. To prevent cross-contamination, every cell subset was processed on its own, while patient and healthy donor samples were processed together. The immunoSEQ multiplex PCR was used to amplify TCRB sequences from cDNA, generating 87-bp fragments that spanned the CDR3 region. Sequencing of the amplicons was performed on the Illumina HiSeq platform. The authors' analysis ran thus. Synthetic template baselines were used to correct PCR bias computationally, reads within Hamming distance 2 were collapsed together, and singletons that could not be merged were discarded. Reads were aligned against IMGT so that V, D and J genes, CDR3 length and insertions or deletions at six rearrangement sites could be assigned. Within each subset, clonotype counts were normalized to sorted cell number, and only after that were true diversity and Gini coefficients computed with the tcR R package. The overlap coefficient, calculated on TCRB nucleotide sequences, was used to measure repertoire sharing. TCRdb holds this immuneACCESS table with in-frame rearrangements only. Some clones are missing; in checked studies, unresolved V genes explain under half, and the rest has no known cause. V and J calls plus clone size are reproduced from that table; the DNA served to infer D and trimming. The sample contains 300,000 or so clones, under 8.5% of them found a single time. The ten largest clones take up approximately 0.47% of the sample.

General conclusions and limits of the study: Naive, central memory and regulatory TCRB repertoires appeared to be more alike among patients than among healthy donors. Patients with type 1 diabetes made fewer insertions and deleted more nucleotides at VDJ recombination sites, implying thymic rearrangement abnormalities. In all four CD4+ subsets, TCRB CDR3 length was moderately but significantly shorter in type 1 diabetes patients. Because the HLA sub-analyses included only small numbers of individuals, any influence of HLA type on TCRB rearrangement was left unresolved. Because cDNA was sequenced instead of genomic DNA, activated cells with high expression could be over-represented, although the groups did not differ in activation or CD3 levels. PCR may preferentially amplify shorter templates, but because patient and control samples were amplified and corrected together, any resulting skew would affect both groups equally.

This clone was found a few times. Its antigen is unknown. No base qualities exist here, and no much larger clone lies one base off it. A single peripheral blood draw of 90 to 150 mL on average was collected from each donor into heparinised tubes. Using a panel that included CD45RO, CCR7, CD25, CD127, CD95 and CD27, naive, central memory, regulatory and stem cell-like memory CD4+ T cells were sorted on a BD FACSAria II. All sorted populations exceeded 95% purity. Right away, PBMCs were isolated by Lymphoprep density gradient centrifugation and were stained directly, with no culture step. So that batch effects would be minimized, each experiment stained and sorted samples in pairs, pairing one healthy donor with one patient. CDR1 SEHNR and CDR2 FQNEAQ are derived from the germline V gene (reference sequence). Trimming at the junction amounts to 2 bases on V and 4 bases on J, and the germline ends lie 17 bases apart. The CDR3 numbers 16 residues from cysteine through phenylalanine. The DNA shown is the 48-base CDR3, in frame from base 1.

The rearranged chain carries TRBV7-9 and TRBJ2-5; tentative D gene TRBD2, with 7 bases matching. The TCR was taken from a woman younger than 35 in good health. What was sequenced was central memory CD4+ T cells from blood. The CDR3 here reads CASSLYGAGGPETQYF. The DNA is as follows: TGTGCCAGCAGCTTATATGGCGCCGGGGGGCCAGAGACCCAGTACTTC.